The 9 T cell receptor beta chains in this list originate from one sample, sequenced in a study of spatial heterogeneity in lung cancer. Stated time point: sample taken at primary tumor resection. The input material, whole RNA from tumor, nontumor lung or frozen PBMC, was sequenced unsorted. TCRdb recomputed calls from the 5' RACE reads with MiXCR, one row per CDR3 protein. Of about 23,000 distinct CDR3 sequences in the sample, roughly 4.8% were seen once. Sequenced material: PBMCs, taken at surgery. The receptors here all came from a male donor with early-stage non-small cell lung cancer.

By sample share, this clonotype is medium-sized. V and J are TRBV29-1 and TRBJ2-3; TRBD1 agrees at 8 bases. V shed 7 bases, J shed 0 bases, and the junction held 9 bases outside the gene matches. The CDR3 covers 15 residues. Looked up from germline, CDR1 is SQVTM and CDR2 is ANQGSEA. CDR3 sequence: CSGRTGSESTDTQYF. The CDR3 DNA reads TGCAGCGGACGGACAGGGTCAGAGAGCACAGATACGCAGTATTTT.

The sample holds many counts of this clonotype. The CDR3 bases are TGTGCCAGCAGCCTCCGGGGGGCTGTCGATGAGCAGTTCTTC. Its protein is CASSLRGAVDEQFF. The chain uses TRBV5-8 and TRBJ2-1, with D tentatively TRBD2 (7 bases). Trimming left V 4 bases short and J 8 bases short, with 16 bases between. There are 14 residues in the CDR3. Germline lookup yields CDR1 SGHTS and CDR2 YDEGEE. Complete variable domain (other parts from reference TRBV5-8 and TRBJ2-1): EAGVTQSPTHLIKTRGQQATLRCSPISGHTSVYWYQQALGLGLQFLLWYDEGEERNRGNFPPRFSGRQFPNYSSELNVNALELEDSALYLCASSLRGAVDEQFFGPGTRLTVL.

This clonotype was detected many times. This sequence joins TRBV20-1 and TRBJ2-7, with 10 bases aligning to TRBD2. Looked up from germline, CDR1 is DFQATT and CDR2 is SNEGSKA (reference sequence). V shed 1 base and J 1 base; nucleotides not matched to a gene: 7. The CDR3 consists of 16 residues. The DNA for the CDR3 is TGCAGTGCTAGAGGGGCTAGCGGGGGCCCTTCCTACGAGCAGTACTTC. Translating it yields CSARGASGGPSYEQYF.

The chain couples TRBV12-3 or TRBV12-4 to TRBJ2-5, with TRBD2 identical over 11 bases. This CDR3 has 14 residues. V lost 7 bases, J lost 4 bases, and 5 bases stayed unmatched. For the CDR3, the DNA is TGTGCCAGCACCCCCGGGACTAGCGGAGAGACCCAGTACTTC. Translating gives CASTPGTSGETQYF.

The rearrangement uses TRBV7-6 and TRBJ2-5, with 10 bases fitting TRBD2. V trimming: 5 bases; J trimming: 3 bases; junction bases outside the gene matches: 6. The CDR3 is 15 amino acids. Germline V gene sequence: CDR1 SGHVS, CDR2 FNYEAQ. In DNA form, the CDR3 reads TGTGCCAGCAGCAGAGGGACTAGCGTCAAAGAGACCCAGTACTTC. Encoded protein: CASSRGTSVKETQYF.

This clonotype was seen many times. The chain links TRBV5-1 to TRBJ1-6, with unresolved D. Trimming removed 6 bases from V and 10 bases from J, with 14 bases in between. Germline V gene sequence: CDR1 SGHRS, CDR2 YFSETQ. The CDR3 is 13 amino acids. CDR3 in amino acids: CASTRGLQSPLHF. CDR3 sequence (DNA): TGCGCCAGCACGAGAGGTCTTCAATCACCCCTCCACTTT.

This clonotype was observed many times. This CDR3 reads CASRRGYEQYF. CDR3 coding DNA: TGTGCCAGCAGGCGGGGGTACGAGCAGTACTTC. The chain carries TRBV6-1 and TRBJ2-7; TRBD2 matches 7 bases. The V gene's germline CDR1 is MNHNS and CDR2 SASEGT. The CDR3 covers 11 residues. With V trimmed by 6 bases and J by 4 bases, 0 bases remained unmatched.

This clonotype was seen ten or more times. V gene TRBV7-6 combines with J gene TRBJ2-5, with a possible D match to TRBD1 (6 bases). The germline gives CDR1 SGHVS, CDR2 FNYEAQ. The CDR3 runs to 14 residues. V was cut by 1 base and J by 5 bases, with 11 bases left in between. The chain's CDR3 is CASSLGAGVETQYF. The CDR3 region has the DNA TGTGCCAGCAGCTTAGGGGCAGGGGTTGAGACCCAGTACTTC.

This clonotype has ten or more counts. V usage is TRBV7-2 and J usage is TRBJ1-2; no firm D call. From germline, CDR1 is SGHTA and CDR2 FQGNSA. The CDR3 consists of 14 residues. Trimming removed 1 base at V and 4 bases at J, with 10 bases between. The CDR3 spells CASSLGGKRYGYTF. CDR3 coding DNA: TGTGCCAGCAGCTTAGGCGGCAAGCGCTATGGCTACACCTTC.